The clone carrying this TCR beta chain was detected a few times. Germline CDR1 and CDR2: MDHEN and SYDVKM. The germline V and J ends were trimmed by 6 bases and 2 bases, with 16 bases remaining between them. The CDR3 spans 15 residues. The data belong to a study of shared clonotypes between healthy human individuals. Measured with immunoSEQ multiplex PCR; TCRdb has only the in-frame clones, and not every one. This sample carries hundreds of thousands of clones, 74% of them seen once, and the ten largest clones take over 1.5%. The material sequenced was memory CD4+ T cells sorted from blood. The subset was: CD45RA-negative fraction. The TCR comes from a woman aged 30 to 39 in good health. The chain couples TRBV28 to TRBJ1-1; possibly TRBD1 for D (5 bases). The DNA for the CDR3 is TGTGCCAGCAGCATTGGGGCCAGGGATAACACTGAAGCTTTCTTT. It codes for CASSIGARDNTEAFF.